This T cell receptor beta chain comes out of a study of post-analysis software for immune sequencing data (dated by TCRdb to the mid-2010s). Some background on the complete study: Recorded disease courses included relapsing-remitting, secondary progressive and progressive-relapsing multiple sclerosis, with some patients lacking subtype annotation. The multiple sclerosis patient repertoires were compared with approximately 11 previously published healthy control repertoires from donors aged 6 to 25 years. A subset of samples was prepared in parallel using single-end sample barcoding, then pooled and co-amplified after Illumina adapter ligation.

What the authors observed across the whole study: Significantly lower normalized Chao1 diversity was found in multiple sclerosis patients than in controls, suggesting substantial peripheral T-cell clonal expansion. Direct clustering with F measure showed strong co-clustering of samples prepared in the same batch, prompting a batch-effect correction. Several TRBV segments, including TRBV5-6, TRBV5-1 and TRBV20-1, were significantly more frequent in patients than controls. The control group was slightly older than the multiple sclerosis patient group.

This clonotype has more than one count but fewer than ten. The clone's antigen remains unknown. Base qualities are not at hand, and no much larger clone is one base apart. Receptor libraries were prepared by PCR. The sequencer listed for this sample is Illumina HiSeq 2500. To reduce PCR and sequencing biases, unique molecular identifiers were incorporated into the TCR beta cDNA libraries. Every 1 to 10 million input T cells yielded approximately 500,000 cDNA molecules, meaning each molecule approximated one T cell. The same protocol used for the earlier healthy control dataset was applied to prepare and sequence the patient libraries. Within a given batch, samples were prepared together, multiplexed and sequenced on the same HiSeq lane. In the paper's pipeline: MIGEC handled the raw barcoded reads, throwing out single-read molecular identifier groups before consensus assembly and CDR3 extraction. Clonotype tables were post-analysed with VDJtools, normalizing diversity by down-sampling all datasets to the smallest sample size. To correct batch-related cross-sample contamination, repertoire overlap clustering matched CDR3 amino acid sequences but not nucleotide sequences. TCRdb reprocessed the public reads (quality trimming at Q25 with fastp, clone calling with MiXCR) and kept in-frame beta chains. Rows are unified per CDR3 protein, each entry keeping the most common DNA and genes. These V and J calls originate from TCRdb's pipeline instead of the authors' own analysis. In all, the sample holds roughly 600,000 distinct CDR3 sequences, and around 47% of those were seen once. The ten largest make up under 2% of the sample.

CDR3 length: 15 amino acids, cysteine to phenylalanine. CDR3 DNA only is kept here, 45 bases in frame from base 1. CDR1 and CDR2, per the germline V gene, are KGHDR and SFDVKD. To demonstrate the VDJtools post-analysis software, the study profiled TCR beta repertoires from the peripheral blood of 13 young patients with multiple sclerosis. The multiple sclerosis patients were children and adolescents between 6 and 15 years of age. The sequence was collected from a girl aged 5 to 17 with multiple sclerosis. The sequence is built from TRBV24-1 and TRBJ2-4; the D gene assignment is ambiguous. The DNA matches TRBJ2-7 better at its end, which makes the J call doubtful. The material sequenced was blood. CDR3 sequence: CATSDFVAGLYEQYF. The nucleotide sequence reads TGTGCCACCAGTGATTTTGTGGCAGGTCTCTACGAGCAGTACTTC.